Given below is one T cell receptor (beta chain) in context. What this receptor recognizes is not known. Base qualities are not provided; no much larger clone lies one nucleotide away. The CDR3, from cysteine to phenylalanine, totals 16 residues. This entry keeps only the CDR3 DNA: 48 bases, framed from base 1. V is trimmed back by 6 bases and J by 4 bases, and the junction contains 13 bases that no gene match accounts for. In the ophthalmopathy patients, disease was moderately to severely active, with a Clinical Activity Score of 3 or more, a NOSPECS grade of 4 or more, and a duration of less than 3 months. Any patient with an uncontrolled infection, another autoimmune disease, pregnancy or lactation was excluded. Diagnoses were based on clinical symptoms, serum thyroxine and TRAb, thyroid ultrasound and orbital computed tomography. PBMCs were separated from under 12 ml of fresh peripheral blood using Ficoll-Paque density gradient centrifugation. Total RNA was extracted with Trizol reagent, and quality was checked on an Agilent 2100 Bioanalyzer.

The record originates from a study of T cells in Graves' hyperthyroidism and ophthalmopathy (dated by TCRdb to between 2018 and 2021). Broadly, across the study: Peripheral blood was collected at initial diagnosis, before any treatment. TCR V-J signatures able to tell the groups apart were searched for in a discovery cohort of 90 to 100 patients, of whom approximately 40 had Graves' ophthalmopathy and some 60 had stable Graves' hyperthyroidism. Whether ophthalmopathy could be predicted prospectively was tested in an independent validation cohort made up of approximately 19 hyperthyroidism patients plus 17 patients who later progressed to ophthalmopathy. The 75 to 100 discovery patients were divided at random into training and test sets in a 7:3 ratio. In roughly six Graves' hyperthyroidism patients, the study also compared T-cell repertoires from thyroid tissue with T-cell repertoires from blood. Once sampling was done, hyperthyroidism patients were given methimazole at a starting dose of 30 mg daily, whereas ophthalmopathy patients were given high-dose intravenous methylprednisolone. The paper describes TCR Vbeta CDR3 sequencing of about 140 peripheral blood samples, made up of roughly 45 ophthalmopathy patients, roughly 75 hyperthyroidism patients and some 17 progressor patients. What the research found in general, with its limitations: Ophthalmopathy was separated from stable hyperthyroidism by a 13 V-J signature model, with approximately 89% sensitivity and 81% to 82% specificity obtained in cross-validation and 80%/75% obtained in testing. No statistical method was used to set the sample size in advance, and investigators knew the group allocation. In validation, progression to ophthalmopathy was predicted by the model with nearly 71% sensitivity and around 76% specificity, a median of 6.5 months before onset. Most expanded thyroid clonotypes (frequency above 0.001) were also detected in blood, a finding suggesting that blood repertoires may reflect thyroid immune responses.

TCR beta CDR3 regions were amplified from RNA transcripts. The TCR CDR3 was subjected to a first round of RT-PCR using the HTBI primer set and the Qiagen OneStep RT-PCR kit. Libraries were constructed in a second round of multiplex PCR, after which size selection and purification were performed. Libraries were sequenced paired-end with 100 bp reads on an Illumina HiSeq2000. The paper's data handling went like this. Raw data were processed with SOAPnuke, discarding reads with adapters, uncalled bases, mean Phred below 15, or no exact constant-primer or identifier match. COPE v1.2.5 was used to merge high-quality paired reads, and clonotypes were defined as unique nucleotide sequences. MiTCR v1.1 was used to align clonotypes to the IMGT TRBV, TRBD and TRBJ reference segments. The analysis included only V-J combinations with a frequency above 0.0001, which together covered 98% to 99.2% of the repertoires. The TCS score was defined as F50 (clonal expansion) divided by E x V (chaos), with BLOSUM62-based TCRdist calculated between CDR3 peptides within each V-J. Welch's t-statistics and random forest reduced around 520 V-J features to about 12, which were used in a naive Bayes classifier (R e1071). Thyroid-blood repertoire similarity was quantified with the Morisita-Horn index. Through fastp at Q25 and MiXCR, TCRdb rebuilt clones from the public reads, retaining in-frame beta chains. Every entry covers one CDR3 protein and lists the most common genes and DNA from its rows. The V and J calls were determined by TCRdb, not by the authors. The table for this sample lists 550,000 to 700,000 distinct CDR3 sequences; 14% to 15% of them were counted only once. The ten largest clonotypes hold over 3.5% of the sample.

Sequencing input: blood. This sequence was found in a woman in her forties with Graves' ophthalmopathy. Rearrangement joined TRBV12-3 or TRBV12-4 to TRBJ2-7, and 9 bases in between align with TRBD2. The DNA reads TGTGCCAGCAGGTCCGAGGCCGCTAGCGGGATGTACGAGCAGTACTTC. It translates as CASRSEAASGMYEQYF.